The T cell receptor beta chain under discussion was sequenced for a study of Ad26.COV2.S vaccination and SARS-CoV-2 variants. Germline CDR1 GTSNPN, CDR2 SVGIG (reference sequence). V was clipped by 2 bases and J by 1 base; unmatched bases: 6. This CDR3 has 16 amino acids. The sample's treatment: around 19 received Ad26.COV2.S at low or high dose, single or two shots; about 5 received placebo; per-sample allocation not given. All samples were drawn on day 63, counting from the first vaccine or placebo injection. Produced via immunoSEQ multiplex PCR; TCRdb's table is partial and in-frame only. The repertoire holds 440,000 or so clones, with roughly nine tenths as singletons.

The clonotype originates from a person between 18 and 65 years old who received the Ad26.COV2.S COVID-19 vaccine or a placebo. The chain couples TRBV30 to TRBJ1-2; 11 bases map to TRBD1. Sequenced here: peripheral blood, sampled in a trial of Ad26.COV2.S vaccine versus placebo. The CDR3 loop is CAWSRGTGGVNYGYTF. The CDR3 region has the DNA TGTGCCTGGAGTCGAGGGACAGGGGGAGTTAACTATGGCTACACCTTC.